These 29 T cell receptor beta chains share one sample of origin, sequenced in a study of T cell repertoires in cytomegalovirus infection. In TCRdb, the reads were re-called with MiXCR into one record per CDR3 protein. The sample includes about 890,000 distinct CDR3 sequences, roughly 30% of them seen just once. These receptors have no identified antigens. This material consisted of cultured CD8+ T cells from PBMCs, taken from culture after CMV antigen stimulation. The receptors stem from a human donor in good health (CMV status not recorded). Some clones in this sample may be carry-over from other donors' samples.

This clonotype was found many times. The CDR3 sequence is CASSRGARSYNEQFF. CDR3 coding DNA: TGTGCCAGCAGCCGGGGGGCCCGCTCCTACAATGAGCAGTTCTTC. The chain carries TRBV7-3 and TRBJ2-1; TRBD2 is a possible D gene (7 bases). The germline V gene encodes CDR1 SGHTA and CDR2 FQGTGA. The CDR3 spans 15 residues. Trimming removed 5 bases from V and 0 bases from J, with 11 bases in between.

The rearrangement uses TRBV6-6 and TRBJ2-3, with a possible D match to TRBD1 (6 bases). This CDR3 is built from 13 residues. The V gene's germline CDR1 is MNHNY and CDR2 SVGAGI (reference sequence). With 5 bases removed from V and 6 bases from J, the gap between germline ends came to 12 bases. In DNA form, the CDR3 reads TGTGCCAGCAGTGGGGACATTAGGGATACGCAGTATTTT. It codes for CASSGDIRDTQYF.

The CDR3 nucleotides are TGTGCCAGCAGTTACCCGACCGAGTATAATTCACCCCTCCACTTT. It specifies CASSYPTEYNSPLHF. V is TRBV6-2 or TRBV6-3 and J is TRBJ1-6; D not certain. This CDR3 region has 15 residues. The ends were cut back, 2 bases at V and 4 bases at J, with 9 bases in the middle. Per the germline V gene, CDR1 is MNHEY and CDR2 is SVGEGT.

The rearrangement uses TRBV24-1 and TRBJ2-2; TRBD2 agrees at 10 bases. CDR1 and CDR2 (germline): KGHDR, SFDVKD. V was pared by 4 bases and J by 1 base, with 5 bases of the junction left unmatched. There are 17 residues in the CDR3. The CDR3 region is CATSDYGLAENTGELFF. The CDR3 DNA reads TGTGCCACCAGTGACTATGGACTAGCGGAGAACACCGGGGAGCTGTTTTTT.

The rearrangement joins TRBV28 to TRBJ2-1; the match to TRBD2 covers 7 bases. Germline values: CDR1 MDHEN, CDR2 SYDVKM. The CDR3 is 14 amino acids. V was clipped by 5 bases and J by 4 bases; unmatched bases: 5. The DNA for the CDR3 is TGTGCCAGCAGTGTCCTAGCGGAATACAATGAGCAGTTCTTC. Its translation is CASSVLAEYNEQFF.

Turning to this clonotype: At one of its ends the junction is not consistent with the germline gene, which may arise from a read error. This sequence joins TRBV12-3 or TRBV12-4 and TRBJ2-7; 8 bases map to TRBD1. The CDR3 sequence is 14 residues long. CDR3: CVSRYRGSPHEQYF. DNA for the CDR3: TGTGTCAGCAGGTACAGGGGGTCCCCCCACGAGCAGTACTTC.

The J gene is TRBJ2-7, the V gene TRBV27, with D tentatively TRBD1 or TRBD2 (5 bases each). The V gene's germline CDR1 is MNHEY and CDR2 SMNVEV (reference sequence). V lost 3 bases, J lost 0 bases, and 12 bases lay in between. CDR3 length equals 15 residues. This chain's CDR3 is CASSFGAGSSYEQYV. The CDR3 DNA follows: TGTGCCAGCAGTTTTGGGGCAGGGAGCTCCTACGAGCAGTACGTC.

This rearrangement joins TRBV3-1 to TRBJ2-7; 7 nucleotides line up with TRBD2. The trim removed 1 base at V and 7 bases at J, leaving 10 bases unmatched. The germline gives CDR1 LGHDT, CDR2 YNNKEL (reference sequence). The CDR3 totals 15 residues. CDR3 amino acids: CASSQVPGGLVEQYF. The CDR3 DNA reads TGTGCCAGCAGCCAAGTTCCGGGGGGACTCGTGGAGCAGTACTTC.

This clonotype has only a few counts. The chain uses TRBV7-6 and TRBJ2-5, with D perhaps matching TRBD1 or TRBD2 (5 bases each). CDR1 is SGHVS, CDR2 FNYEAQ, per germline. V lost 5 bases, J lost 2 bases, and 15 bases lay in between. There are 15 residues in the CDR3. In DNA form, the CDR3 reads TGTGCCAGCAGCCCATGGGGGACGGAACAAGAGACCCAGTACTTC. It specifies CASSPWGTEQETQYF.

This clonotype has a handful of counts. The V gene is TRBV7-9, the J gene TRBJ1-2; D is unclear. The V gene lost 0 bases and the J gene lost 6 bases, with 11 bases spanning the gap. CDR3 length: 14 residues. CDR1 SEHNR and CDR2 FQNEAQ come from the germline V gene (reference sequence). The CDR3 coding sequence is TGTGCCAGCAGCTTAGCGGTCGGGTTGGATGGCTACACCTTC. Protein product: CASSLAVGLDGYTF.

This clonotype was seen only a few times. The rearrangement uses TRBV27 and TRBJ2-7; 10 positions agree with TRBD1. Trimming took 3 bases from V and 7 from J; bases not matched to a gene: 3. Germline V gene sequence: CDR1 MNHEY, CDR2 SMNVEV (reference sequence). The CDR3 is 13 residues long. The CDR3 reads CASSLGQGWEQYF. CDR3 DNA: TGTGCCAGCAGTTTGGGACAGGGGTGGGAGCAGTACTTC.

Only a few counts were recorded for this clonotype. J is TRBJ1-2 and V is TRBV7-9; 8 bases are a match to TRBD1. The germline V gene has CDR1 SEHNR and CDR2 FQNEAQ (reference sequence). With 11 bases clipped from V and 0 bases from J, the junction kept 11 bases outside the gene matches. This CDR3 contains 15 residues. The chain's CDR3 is CAGWTGSPTNYGYTF. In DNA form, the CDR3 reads TGTGCCGGATGGACAGGGTCGCCCACTAACTATGGCTACACCTTC.

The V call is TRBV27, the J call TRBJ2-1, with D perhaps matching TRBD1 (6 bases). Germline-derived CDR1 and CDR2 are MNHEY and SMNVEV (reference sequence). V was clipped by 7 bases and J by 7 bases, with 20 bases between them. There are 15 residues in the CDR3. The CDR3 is CASTLGGGTGNEQFF. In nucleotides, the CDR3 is TGTGCCAGCACCCTAGGTGGGGGCACTGGGAATGAGCAGTTCTTC.

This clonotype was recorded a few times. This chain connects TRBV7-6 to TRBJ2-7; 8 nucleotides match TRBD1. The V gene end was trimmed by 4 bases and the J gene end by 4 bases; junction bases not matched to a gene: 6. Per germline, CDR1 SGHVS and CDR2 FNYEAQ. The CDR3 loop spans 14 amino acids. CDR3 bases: TGTGCCAGCAGCTCCCGACAGGGGATTTACGAGCAGTACTTC. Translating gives CASSSRQGIYEQYF.

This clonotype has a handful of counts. CDR3 sequence reads: CASSLLRDGYEQYV. The CDR3 DNA follows: TGTGCCAGCAGTTTATTACGGGACGGGTACGAGCAGTACGTC. The gene calls are TRBV28 and TRBJ2-7, with D perhaps given as TRBD1 or TRBD2 (5 bases each). CDR3 length: 14 residues. Per the germline V gene, CDR1 is MDHEN and CDR2 is SYDVKM. V was trimmed by 1 base and J by 4 bases, leaving 11 bases between them.

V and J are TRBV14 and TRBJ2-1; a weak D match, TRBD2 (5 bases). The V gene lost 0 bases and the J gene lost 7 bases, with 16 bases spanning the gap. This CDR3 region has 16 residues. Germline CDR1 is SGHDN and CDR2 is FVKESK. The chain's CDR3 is CASSQELWGPGNEQFF. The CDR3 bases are TGTGCCAGCAGCCAAGAATTGTGGGGTCCGGGGAATGAGCAGTTCTTC.

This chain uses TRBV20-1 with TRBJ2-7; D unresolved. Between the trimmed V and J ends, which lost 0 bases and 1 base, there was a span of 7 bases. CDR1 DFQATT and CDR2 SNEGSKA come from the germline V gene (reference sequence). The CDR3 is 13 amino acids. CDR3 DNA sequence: TGCAGTGCTAGAGATACGAGGTCCTACGAGCAGTACGTC. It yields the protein CSARDTRSYEQYV.

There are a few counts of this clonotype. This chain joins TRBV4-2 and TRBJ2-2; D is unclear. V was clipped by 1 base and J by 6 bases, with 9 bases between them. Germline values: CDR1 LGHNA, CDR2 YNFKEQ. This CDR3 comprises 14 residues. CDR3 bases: TGTGCCAGCAGCCAAGGCCCCTCTTCCGGGGAGCTGTTTTTT. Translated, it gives CASSQGPSSGELFF.

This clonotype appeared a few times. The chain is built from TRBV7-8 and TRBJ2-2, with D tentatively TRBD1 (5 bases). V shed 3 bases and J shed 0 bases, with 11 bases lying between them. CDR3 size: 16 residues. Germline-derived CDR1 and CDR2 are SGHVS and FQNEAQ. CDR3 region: CASSFDRYANTGELFF. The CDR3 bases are TGTGCCAGCAGCTTTGACAGATACGCGAACACCGGGGAGCTGTTTTTT.

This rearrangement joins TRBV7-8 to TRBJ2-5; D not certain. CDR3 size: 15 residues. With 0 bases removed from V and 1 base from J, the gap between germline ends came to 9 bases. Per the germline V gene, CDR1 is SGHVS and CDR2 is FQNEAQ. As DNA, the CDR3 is TGTGCCAGCAGCTTAGCACGCAGATTCCAAGAGACCCAGTACTTC. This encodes CASSLARRFQETQYF.

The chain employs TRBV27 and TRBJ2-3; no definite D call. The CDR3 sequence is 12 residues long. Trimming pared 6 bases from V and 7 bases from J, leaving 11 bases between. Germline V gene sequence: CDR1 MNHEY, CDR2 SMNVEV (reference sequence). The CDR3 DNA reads TGTGCCAGCAGCACCCTGGGAAATACGCAGTATTTT. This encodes CASSTLGNTQYF.

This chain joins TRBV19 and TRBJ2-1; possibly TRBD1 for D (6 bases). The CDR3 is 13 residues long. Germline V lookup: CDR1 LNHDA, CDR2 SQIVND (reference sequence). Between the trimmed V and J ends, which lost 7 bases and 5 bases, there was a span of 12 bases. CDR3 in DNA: TGTGCCAGTAACAGGGAGAACGACAATGAGCAGTTCTTC. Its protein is CASNRENDNEQFF.

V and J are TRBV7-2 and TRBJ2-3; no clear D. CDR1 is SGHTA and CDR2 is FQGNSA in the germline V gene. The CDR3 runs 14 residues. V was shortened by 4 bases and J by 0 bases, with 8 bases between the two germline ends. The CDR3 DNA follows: TGTGCCAGCAGCTGGCTAGGTAGCACAGATACGCAGTATTTT. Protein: CASSWLGSTDTQYF.

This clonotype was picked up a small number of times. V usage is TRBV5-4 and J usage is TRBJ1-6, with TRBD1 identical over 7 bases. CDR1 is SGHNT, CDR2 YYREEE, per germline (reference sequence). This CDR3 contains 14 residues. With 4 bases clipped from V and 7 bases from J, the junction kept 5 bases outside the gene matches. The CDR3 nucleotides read TGTGCCAGCAGCCACAGGGGCGGAAATTCACCCCTCCACTTT. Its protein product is CASSHRGGNSPLHF.

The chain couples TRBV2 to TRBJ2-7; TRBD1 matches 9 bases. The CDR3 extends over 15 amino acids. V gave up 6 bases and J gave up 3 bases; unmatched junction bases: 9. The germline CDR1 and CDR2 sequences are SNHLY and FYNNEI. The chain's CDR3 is CASRHPLGQGYEQYF. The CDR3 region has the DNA TGTGCCAGCAGACACCCCCTGGGACAGGGCTACGAGCAGTACTTC.

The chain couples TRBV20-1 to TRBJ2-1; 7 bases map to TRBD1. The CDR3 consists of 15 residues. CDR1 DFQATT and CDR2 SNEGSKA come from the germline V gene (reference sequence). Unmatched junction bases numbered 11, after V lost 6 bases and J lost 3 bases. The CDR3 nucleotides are TGCAGTGCAAATATCCGGGGACAGAGCTACAATGAGCAGTTCTTC. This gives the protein CSANIRGQSYNEQFF.

The CDR3 nucleotides read TGCGCCAGCAGTGAGTCGCGGGGAGGCACAGATACGCAGTATTTT. Protein sequence: CASSESRGGTDTQYF. This chain connects TRBV10-1 to TRBJ2-3; tentatively, D is TRBD2 (6 bases). V shed 0 bases and J shed 1 base, with 8 bases lying between them. The CDR3 has 15 residues. The germline CDR1 and CDR2 sequences are WNHNN and SYGVQD (reference sequence).

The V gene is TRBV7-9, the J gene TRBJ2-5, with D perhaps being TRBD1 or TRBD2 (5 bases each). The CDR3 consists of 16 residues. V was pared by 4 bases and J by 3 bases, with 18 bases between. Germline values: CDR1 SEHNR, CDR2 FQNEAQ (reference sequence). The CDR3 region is CASSSTPGTGEETQYF. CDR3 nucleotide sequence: TGTGCCAGCAGCTCTACCCCCGGGACGGGCGAAGAGACCCAGTACTTC. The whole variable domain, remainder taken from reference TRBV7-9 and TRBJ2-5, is DTGVSQNPRHKITKRGQNVTFRCDPISEHNRLYWYRQTLGQGPEFLTYFQNEAQLEKSRLLSDRFSAERPKGSFSTLEIQRTEQGDSAMYLCASSSTPGTGEETQYFGPGTRLLVL.

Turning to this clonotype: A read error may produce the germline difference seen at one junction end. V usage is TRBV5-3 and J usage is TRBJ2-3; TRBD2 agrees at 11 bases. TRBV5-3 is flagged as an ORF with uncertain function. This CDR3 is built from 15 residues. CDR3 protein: CASSLWLAGGDTQYF. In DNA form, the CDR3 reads TGTGCCAGCAGCTTGTGGCTAGCGGGGGGTGATACGCAGTATTTT.